This T cell receptor (beta chain) appears in the sequencing data of a study of shared clonotypes between healthy human individuals. Findings and caveats of the study: Among the subsets, naive ones generally showed larger estimated richness than memory ones. When compared with the clonotypes that were shared by all four sorted-subset donors, the non-shared clonotypes turned out to have lower generation probabilities. An anticipated effect of sequencing depth on clonotype sharing among donors was recognized.

CD45RA-negative memory and CD45RA+ naive subsets were split from the CD4+ cells. In this sample, this clone turned up a few times. Antigen unknown. Here immunoSEQ multiplex PCR was the method, and the copy in TCRdb shows in-frame clones only, minus some. The table has about 1 million clones, about 74% seen once. Germline assignment: CDR1 LNHDA and CDR2 SQIVND (reference sequence). V was shortened by 3 bases and J by 6 bases, with 6 bases between the two germline ends. The CDR3 runs 12 residues. Material for sequencing was memory CD4+ T cells sorted from blood. Subset reported: CD45RA-negative fraction. The V call is TRBV19, the J call TRBJ1-5; D unresolved. The sequence was obtained from a man aged 18-30 years in good health. Here the CDR3 reads CASSIYPQPQHF. Here the CDR3 DNA reads TGTGCCAGTAGTATCTACCCTCAGCCCCAGCATTTT.